Below, 9 T cell receptor beta chains from the same sample are listed, as sequenced in a study of shared clonotypes between healthy human individuals. Naive CD8 populations comprised CD45RO-negative cells positively selected for CCR7, excluding terminally differentiated effector memory CD45RA+ cells. TCRdb's copy holds only in-frame clones and misses some; the assay was immunoSEQ multiplex PCR. The data show about 820,000 clones, nearly 95% seen once. Sequenced: naive CD8+ T cells sorted from blood. The receptors derive from a man aged 25-45 years in good health.

The gene calls are TRBV27 and TRBJ2-7, with D tentatively TRBD2 (6 bases). The CDR3 consists of 15 residues. Germline lookup yields CDR1 MNHEY and CDR2 SMNVEV (reference sequence). Trimming stripped 6 bases from V and 3 bases from J, with 18 bases between. CDR3 nucleotides: TGTGCCAGCAGGAACAATTCGGGACTCCTCTACGAGCAGTACTTC. It is translated as CASRNNSGLLYEQYF.

The chain couples TRBV7-8 to TRBJ1-1, with 8 nucleotides matching TRBD1. Germline CDR1 SGHVS, CDR2 FQNEAQ. The CDR3 sequence is 14 residues long. Trimming at V came to 6 bases and at J to 1 base, leaving 4 bases not matched to a gene. CDR3 in amino acids: CASRRGQANTEAFF. The DNA for the CDR3 is TGTGCCAGCAGACGGGGACAGGCGAACACTGAAGCTTTCTTT.

This chain links TRBV28 with TRBJ2-1; tentatively, D is TRBD2 (6 bases). The V gene lost 7 bases and the J gene lost 0 bases, with 19 bases spanning the gap. The germline V gene encodes CDR1 MDHEN and CDR2 SYDVKM. The CDR3 length is 17 residues. CDR3 in amino acids: CASKKGPSESSYNEQFF. The CDR3 nucleotides are TGTGCCAGCAAAAAAGGTCCTAGCGAAAGCTCCTACAATGAGCAGTTCTTC.

V usage is TRBV30 and J usage is TRBJ1-4, with D perhaps TRBD1 (5 bases). CDR3 length: 13 residues. The germline V gene has CDR1 GTSNPN and CDR2 SVGIG (reference sequence). V dropped 0 bases and J dropped 7 bases, with 9 bases sitting between them. The CDR3 spells CAWSVHGGEKLFF. CDR3 DNA sequence: TGTGCCTGGAGTGTACACGGGGGTGAAAAACTGTTTTTT.

On this clone itself: A much larger clonotype is one base distant, so this may be a read error. This rearrangement joins TRBV7-2 to TRBJ2-7, with D perhaps TRBD1 (5 bases). V lost 4 bases to trimming and J lost 3 bases, with 7 bases between them. Germline loops: CDR1 SGHTA, CDR2 FQGNSA. There are 12 residues in the CDR3. This chain's CDR3 is CASSYQGYEQYF. In DNA, the CDR3 is TGTGCCAGCAGCTATCAGGGCTACGAGCAGTACTTC.

The chain employs TRBV28 and TRBJ2-7; TRBD2 matches at 11 bases. Germline V gene data show CDR1 as MDHEN and CDR2 as SYDVKM. This CDR3 is 15 amino acids long. Germline trimming cut 6 bases from V and 3 bases from J; bases unmatched to any gene: 7. CDR3 protein: CASRLLAGAYYEQYF. CDR3 in DNA: TGTGCCAGCAGGCTACTAGCGGGAGCCTACTACGAGCAGTACTTC.

This chain uses TRBV15 with TRBJ1-1; D unresolved. The V end was cut by 2 bases, the J end by 2 bases, with 3 bases between. The CDR3 has 12 residues. Germline V lookup: CDR1 LNHNV, CDR2 YYDKDF (reference sequence). CDR3 sequence: CATSRLNTEAFF. CDR3 nucleotides: TGTGCCACCAGCAGATTAAACACTGAAGCTTTCTTT. Looking up the rest from reference TRBV15 and TRBJ1-1 gives the full variable domain: DAMVIQNPRYQVTQFGKPVTLSCSQTLNHNVMYWYQQKSSQAPKLLFHYYDKDFNNEADTPDNFQSRRPNTSFCFLDIRSPGLGDTAMYLCATSRLNTEAFFGQGTRLTVV.

A single count supports this clone. The rearrangement links TRBV30 to TRBJ2-7; 9 bases are a match to TRBD1. The CDR3 is 14 residues long. Trimming removed 1 base from V and 5 bases from J; junction bases left unmatched: 6. Germline CDR1 is GTSNPN and CDR2 is SVGIG (reference sequence). The CDR3 DNA follows: TGTGCCTGGAGTGCCGGACAGGGGCGGGACGAGCAGTACTTC. It translates to CAWSAGQGRDEQYF. Combining the CDR3 with reference TRBV30 and TRBJ2-7 gives the whole variable domain SQTIHQWPATLVQPVGSPLSLECTVEGTSNPNLYWYRQAAGRGLQLLFYSVGIGQISSEVPQNLSASRPQDRQFILSSKKLLLSDSGFYLCAWSAGQGRDEQYFGPGTRLTVT.

This rearrangement joins TRBV10-2 to TRBJ2-7; D is ambiguous. CDR1 WSHSY and CDR2 SAAADI come from the germline V gene. There are 14 residues in the CDR3. Deletions cut 2 bases from V and 0 bases from J, with 8 bases between. DNA of the CDR3: TGCGCCAGCAGTGAGGACAAGTACTCCTACGAGCAGTACTTC. It is translated as CASSEDKYSYEQYF.